This T cell receptor (beta chain) was identified during a study of blood T cells in healthy people across ages. Then a second PCR, running about 6 to 12 cycles, was carried out with a sample-barcoded 5' primer and a J-beta primer mix. TCRdb called the 5' RACE reads again in MiXCR, with one record for every CDR3 protein. The repertoire includes about 830,000 distinct CDR3 sequences, around 62% of them detected once, and 25% to 35% sits in the top ten. General study points: Leaving the PBMCs unsorted stopped any conclusive comparison of naive versus antigen-experienced cells.

About this clonotype itself: Its antigen remains unknown.

This CDR3 has 14 amino acids. The V gene lost 5 bases and the J gene lost 3 bases, with 11 bases spanning the gap. CDR1 is MNHEY and CDR2 is SMNVEV in the germline V gene (reference sequence). J is TRBJ1-5 and V is TRBV27; D is ambiguous. This TCR derives from a man aged 25 to 40 in good health. Source material: blood. CDR3 sequence reads: CASSKHENNQPQHF. Written as DNA, the CDR3 is TGTGCCAGCAGTAAACACGAGAACAATCAGCCCCAGCATTTT.